This T cell receptor (beta chain) was obtained from a study of human T cells and chemical hapten exposure. Study background: Each patient's scalp received weekly diphenylcyclopropenone throughout the approximately 25-week study. How much TCR each sample yielded varied, mostly because pooled library volumes differed slightly.

As to time point: pre-sensitization, week 0. Noted treatment: therapeutic diphenylcyclopropenone sensitization with weekly scalp DPC. This clonotype has a count of ten or more. The V gene lost 1 base and the J gene lost 6 bases, with 15 bases spanning the gap. The V gene's germline CDR1 is SQVTM and CDR2 ANQGSEA. The CDR3 has 14 amino acids. TCRdb ran MiXCR on the RACE reads and lists one entry per CDR3 protein. The sample yields tens of thousands of distinct CDR3 sequences, about 9.2% seen once. This clonotype was obtained from a woman aged 40 to 50 with alopecia areata. Some clones in this sample may be carry-over from other donors' samples. The specimen was whole blood, collected in connection with sensitization to the hapten diphenylcyclopropenone (DPC). The rearrangement links TRBV29-1 to TRBJ1-2; D might be TRBD1 (6 bases). CDR3 nucleotides: TGCAGCGTTGAAGGAGCCCGAGGGGGGGATGGCTACACCTTC. This gives the protein CSVEGARGGDGYTF.